Sequencing of this T cell receptor (beta chain) was carried out in a study of cytomegalovirus exposure and HLA in healthy donors. Study findings and constraints: It was reportedly the case that the classifier diagnosed cytomegalovirus status with high specificity and sensitivity. Sequencing had likely introduced a cluster of highly shared sequence variants as an artifact.

Donors were nominally healthy when sampled, though unrecorded immune exposures were likely. With 60 Vbeta and 13 Jbeta primers, the PCR was carried out. The table came from immunoSEQ multiplex PCR; TCRdb's copy has only in-frame clones and leaves some out. The table lists about 57,000 clones, roughly three quarters of them singletons. The germline V gene encodes CDR1 SGHNT and CDR2 YENEEA. There are 15 residues in the CDR3. V lost 0 bases, J lost 1 base, and 1 base stayed unmatched. This clone was observed a few times. Its antigen is as yet unknown. The clonotype originates from a woman younger than 45 in good health and CMV-seronegative. Input material: PBMCs. V is TRBV11-3 and J is TRBJ2-3, with 7 bases that match TRBD2. CDR3 nucleotide sequence: TGTGCCAGCAGCTTAGATGGGGGGGGCACAGATACGCAGTATTTT. Its translation: CASSLDGGGTDTQYF. The full variable domain, with the rest looked up from reference TRBV11-3 and TRBJ2-3, is EAGVVQSPRYKIIEKKQPVAFWCNPISGHNTLYWYLQNLGQGPELLIRYENEEAVDDSQLPKDRFSAERLKGVDSTLKIQPAELGDSAVYLCASSLDGGGTDTQYFGPGTRLTVL.